The present TCR beta chain was sequenced within a study of cytomegalovirus exposure and HLA in healthy donors. Use of 60 Vbeta and 13 Jbeta primers characterized the PCR. Clones were read by immunoSEQ multiplex PCR, and TCRdb kept only the in-frame ones, dropping some. The sample has 180,000 or so clones; about 80% are singletons. Germline V gene lookup returns CDR1 MGHRA and CDR2 YSYEKL. The CDR3 length is 15 residues. V lost 1 base and J 4 bases, leaving 11 bases between the germline ends. The chain combines TRBV4-1 with TRBJ1-5, with D hard to call. The receptor was isolated from a man aged 45-65 years in good health and CMV-seropositive. Material: PBMCs. This CDR3 is CASSQGGQQNQPQHF. CDR3 in DNA: TGCGCCAGCAGCCAAGGAGGCCAGCAGAATCAGCCCCAGCATTTT.